Below, 25 T cell receptor beta chains from the same sample are listed, as sequenced in a study of CD8+CD57+ T cells in acquired aplastic anemia. Genomic DNA, the template, was used for profiling of the TCR beta VDJ and CDR3. MiXCR, applied by TCRdb to the reads, yields one record per CDR3 protein. The sample holds over 100,000 distinct CDR3 sequences, 40% to 45% seen once. The specimen sequenced was sorted CD4+, CD8+, or CD8+CD57+ T cells (not recorded which) from PBMCs. The receptors were gathered from a human donor in good health, serving as a control.

The J gene is TRBJ2-1, the V gene TRBV10-3, with D hard to call. CDR1 and CDR2 from the germline V gene are ENHRY and SYGVKD. This CDR3 comprises 12 residues. Trimming removed 5 bases at V and 5 bases at J, with 7 bases between. In DNA, the CDR3 is TGTGCCATCAGTTCCTCAAACAATGAGCAGTTCTTC. Its translation: CAISSSNNEQFF.

This clonotype was observed many times. The V and J genes are TRBV11-2 and TRBJ2-1, with a tentative D call TRBD2 (6 bases). From germline, CDR1 is SGHAT and CDR2 FQNNGV. CDR3 size: 15 residues. The ends were cut back, 5 bases at V and 3 bases at J, with 14 bases in the middle. The CDR3, as DNA: TGTGCCAGCAGCATAACCGGGACTCTCTACAATGAGCAGTTCTTC. This sequence encodes CASSITGTLYNEQFF.

This clonotype has ten or more counts. V gene TRBV5-1 combines with J gene TRBJ2-5; no clear D. The V end lost 0 bases, the J end lost 4 bases, and 13 bases lay between the germline ends. Germline lookup yields CDR1 SGHRS and CDR2 YFSETQ. The CDR3 spans 15 residues. The CDR3 here is CASSLVGRPPETQYF. The CDR3 DNA reads as TGCGCCAGCAGCTTGGTAGGCAGACCCCCAGAGACCCAGTACTTC.

The chain combines TRBV10-1 with TRBJ2-7; 7 bases match TRBD1. This CDR3 is 17 amino acids long. With V trimmed by 1 base and J by 4 bases, 13 bases remained unmatched. Per the germline V gene, CDR1 is WNHNN and CDR2 is SYGVQD (reference sequence). CDR3 sequence: CASSEWKMSDRSYEQYF. CDR3 nucleotides: TGCGCCAGCAGTGAGTGGAAGATGTCGGACAGGAGTTACGAGCAGTACTTC.

This chain uses TRBV19 with TRBJ1-6, with a tentative D call TRBD1 (6 bases). This CDR3 has 15 residues. Trimming pared 3 bases from V and 5 bases from J, leaving 11 bases between. CDR1 is LNHDA, CDR2 SQIVND, per germline (reference sequence). In nucleotides, the CDR3 is TGTGCCAGTAGTATTGAGGGGGTTGATAATTCACCCCTCCACTTT. Translating gives CASSIEGVDNSPLHF. Using reference TRBV19 and TRBJ1-6 for the parts outside the CDR3, the full variable domain is DGGITQSPKYLFRKEGQNVTLSCEQNLNHDAMYWYRQDPGQGLRLIYYSQIVNDFQKGDIAEGYSVSREKKESFPLTVTSAQKNPTAFYLCASSIEGVDNSPLHFGNGTRLTVT.

This clonotype appeared many times. The chain recombines TRBV5-1 with TRBJ2-2; unclear D gene. Deletions cut 4 bases from V and 6 bases from J, with 13 bases between. The CDR3 length is 14 residues. Germline V CDR1 and CDR2: SGHRS, YFSETQ. CDR3 amino acids: CASSSLQSSGELFF. The CDR3 DNA sequence: TGCGCCAGCAGCAGCCTCCAAAGTTCCGGGGAGCTGTTTTTT. The full variable domain, completed using reference TRBV5-1 and TRBJ2-2, is KAGVTQTPRYLIKTRGQQVTLSCSPISGHRSVSWYQQTPGQGLQFLFEYFSETQRNKGNFPGRFSGRQFSNSRSEMNVSTLELGDSALYLCASSSLQSSGELFFGEGSRLTVL.

This clonotype occurred a few times. At one end, the junction sequence differs from germline, possibly due to a read error. The J gene is TRBJ2-7, the V gene TRBV5-6; D is perhaps TRBD1 (5 bases). The CDR3 is 15 residues long. Germline loops: CDR1 SGHDT, CDR2 YYEEEE. In DNA form, the CDR3 reads TGTGCCAGCAGCTTGTTACCAGGGTCCTCCAACGAGCAGTACTTC. Encoded protein: CASSLLPGSSNEQYF.

This clonotype was seen many times. This chain joins TRBV5-1 and TRBJ2-7; perhaps TRBD1 as D (6 bases). The CDR3 spans 14 residues. With 1 base removed from V and 6 bases from J, the gap between germline ends came to 14 bases. The germline gives CDR1 SGHRS, CDR2 YFSETQ. The CDR3 DNA follows: TGCGCCAGCAGCTTGCCCACAGGGACCGGCGAGCAGTACTTC. Translated: CASSLPTGTGEQYF. Supplemented by reference TRBV5-1 and TRBJ2-7, the full variable domain reads KAGVTQTPRYLIKTRGQQVTLSCSPISGHRSVSWYQQTPGQGLQFLFEYFSETQRNKGNFPGRFSGRQFSNSRSEMNVSTLELGDSALYLCASSLPTGTGEQYFGPGTRLTVT.

V gene TRBV12-3 or TRBV12-4 combines with J gene TRBJ2-3; 11 positions agree with TRBD2. The CDR3 contains 19 residues. With 3 bases clipped from V and 1 base from J, the junction kept 12 bases outside the gene matches. DNA for the CDR3: TGTGCCAGCAGTTTCCTAGCGGGGGGCAGTTCCATTCGCACAGATACGCAGTATTTT. Amino acids: CASSFLAGGSSIRTDTQYF.

The V gene is TRBV12-3 or TRBV12-4, the J gene TRBJ2-1, with D perhaps TRBD1 (6 bases). This CDR3 has 16 residues. Trimming took 6 bases from V and 1 from J, leaving 16 bases between them. The CDR3 here is CASRTNRARSYNEQFF. In DNA, the CDR3 is TGTGCCAGCAGGACCAACAGGGCTAGGTCCTACAATGAGCAGTTCTTC.

This clonotype was seen repeatedly, ten times or more. The rearrangement joins TRBV14 to TRBJ2-7, with 8 bases identical to TRBD1. There are 13 residues in the CDR3. Germline values: CDR1 SGHDN, CDR2 FVKESK. V lost 2 bases, J lost 9 bases, and 6 bases stayed unmatched. The DNA for the CDR3 is TGTGCCAGCAGCCAATCAGGGGGCCCCTGGCAGTACTTC. Translated: CASSQSGGPWQYF.

This clonotype was recorded many times. V and J are TRBV2 and TRBJ1-4; D not resolved. Germline CDR1 reads SNHLY; CDR2 reads FYNNEI. Trimming cost V 4 bases and J 3 bases, with 6 bases left between them. The CDR3 contains 13 residues. CDR3 bases: TGTGCCAGCAGTGCCGAAGCTAATGAAAAACTGTTTTTT. It encodes CASSAEANEKLFF.

This clonotype was seen only a few times. The genes are TRBV10-3 and TRBJ1-2; 8 bases map to TRBD1. Germline-derived CDR1 and CDR2 are ENHRY and SYGVKD. The CDR3 totals 17 residues. The J segment lost 5 bases and the V segment lost 2 bases, leaving 13 bases of the junction unmatched. CDR3 protein: CAISEPPDRGAGYGYTF. Here the CDR3 DNA reads TGTGCCATCAGTGAGCCACCCGACAGGGGCGCAGGGTATGGCTACACCTTC.

This clonotype was counted once. J is TRBJ1-1 and V is TRBV2; weak D call: TRBD1 (5 bases). Between the trimmed V and J ends, which lost 6 bases and 0 bases, there was a span of 8 bases. Germline V gene lookup returns CDR1 SNHLY and CDR2 FYNNEI. The CDR3 has 13 residues. CDR3 bases: TGTGCCAGCAGGACAGCTGTGAACACTGAAGCTTTCTTT. It translates to CASRTAVNTEAFF. The full variable domain, rest sourced from reference TRBV2 and TRBJ1-1, is EPEVTQTPSHQVTQMGQEVILRCVPISNHLYFYWYRQILGQKVEFLVSFYNNEISEKSEIFDDQFSVERPDGSNFTLKIRSTKLEDSAMYFCASRTAVNTEAFFGQGTRLTVV.

Only one count was recorded for this clonotype. The conserved final phenylalanine or tryptophan is absent from the CDR3, which likely points to a read error. The chain recombines TRBV10-3 with TRBJ1-5; maybe TRBD1 (6 bases). CDR1 and CDR2 from the germline V gene are ENHRY and SYGVKD. This CDR3 region has 13 residues. CDR3 sequence (DNA): TGCGCCATCAGTGAGAGTAGGGGGTGGCCCCAGCATCTT. This gives the protein CAISESRGWPQHL.

This chain joins TRBV20-1 and TRBJ2-7; the D is unclear. The CDR3 loop spans 11 amino acids. The V gene lost 1 base and the J gene lost 6 bases, with 7 bases spanning the gap. In germline, CDR1 is DFQATT, CDR2 SNEGSKA (reference sequence). The CDR3 region has the DNA TGCAGTGCTAGAGTGCTCCCCGAGCAGTACTTC. Its protein product is CSARVLPEQYF.

V is TRBV5-1 and J is TRBJ1-2, with D perhaps TRBD1 (5 bases). The V end was cut by 4 bases, the J end by 4 bases, with 14 bases between. From germline, CDR1 is SGHRS and CDR2 YFSETQ. The CDR3 loop spans 14 amino acids. The CDR3, as DNA: TGCGCCAGCAGCCACGGGCAGGGCATCTATGGCTACACCTTC. Its translation is CASSHGQGIYGYTF.

This clonotype has a count of ten or more. The chain is built from TRBV4-1 and TRBJ2-1; TRBD1 might be the D (6 bases). The V gene lost 3 bases and the J gene lost 7 bases, with 7 bases spanning the gap. Germline CDR1 is MGHRA and CDR2 is YSYEKL. The CDR3 spans 12 residues. The CDR3 reads CASSQQGNEQFF. In nucleotides, the CDR3 is TGCGCCAGCAGCCAGCAGGGGAATGAGCAGTTCTTC.

This clonotype was found many times. J is TRBJ1-2 and V is TRBV30; 7 bases match TRBD1. The CDR3 has 12 residues. Germline V gives CDR1 GTSNPN, CDR2 SVGIG (reference sequence). The ends lost 3 bases at V and 8 bases at J; junction bases unmatched: 6. CDR3 protein: CAWRKGAVGYTF. CDR3 DNA sequence: TGTGCCTGGAGGAAGGGGGCAGTCGGCTACACCTTC.

The V call is TRBV12-3 or TRBV12-4, the J call TRBJ2-3; D is perhaps TRBD2 (5 bases). The CDR3 totals 14 residues. V was pared by 6 bases and J by 1 base, with 11 bases between. CDR3 in DNA: TGTGCCAGCAGAAAAGAAGCGGGCACAGATACGCAGTATTTT. Protein: CASRKEAGTDTQYF.

This clonotype came up many times. V is TRBV4-1 and J is TRBJ2-7, with TRBD2 matching over 13 bases. V shed 4 bases, J shed 4 bases, and the junction held 4 bases outside the gene matches. The CDR3 is 15 amino acids. CDR1 MGHRA and CDR2 YSYEKL come from the germline V gene. CDR3 sequence reads: CASSPETSGGYEQYF. The CDR3 DNA reads as TGCGCCAGCAGCCCAGAGACTAGCGGGGGGTACGAGCAGTACTTC.

V usage is TRBV7-9 and J usage is TRBJ1-2; D uncertain. CDR1 is SEHNR, CDR2 FQNEAQ, per germline (reference sequence). V lost 4 bases and J lost 7, with 10 bases in between. This CDR3 spans 12 amino acids. CDR3 region: CASSSPWGGYTF. For the CDR3, the DNA is TGTGCCAGCAGCTCACCCTGGGGTGGCTACACCTTC.

About this clonotype itself: A read error is possible here, since a much larger clone lies one base away. The chain joins TRBV5-5 to TRBJ1-1; a weak D match, TRBD1 (5 bases). The CDR3 is 15 amino acids. Per germline, CDR1 SGHKS and CDR2 YYEKEE (reference sequence). V was shortened by 2 bases and J by 4 bases, with 15 bases between the two germline ends. The CDR3 sequence is CASSFGGGEGTEAFF. The DNA of the CDR3 is TGTGCCAGCAGCTTCGGTGGGGGGGAAGGCACTGAAGCTTTCTTT.

This clonotype was found many times. The V call is TRBV19, the J call TRBJ2-7, with D perhaps given as TRBD1 or TRBD2 (5 bases each). The CDR3 extends over 13 amino acids. V lost 5 bases, J lost 5 bases, and 13 bases lay in between. Germline assignment: CDR1 LNHDA and CDR2 SQIVND (reference sequence). The CDR3, as DNA: TGTGCCAGTAGTTGGGGACCCGGGAACGAGCAGTACTTC. Encoded protein: CASSWGPGNEQYF.

On this clonotype: A read error may produce the germline difference seen at one junction end. The chain carries TRBV25-1 and TRBJ2-2; 10 bases agree with TRBD1. The V gene's germline CDR1 is MGHDK and CDR2 SYGVNS. The CDR3 extends over 15 amino acids. The CDR3 sequence: CASSGDRGRAGKLFF. The CDR3 region has the DNA TGTGCCAGCAGTGGTGACAGGGGGCGAGCCGGGAAGCTGTTTTTT.